Below, 13 T cell receptor beta chains from the same sample are listed, as sequenced in a study of human T cells and chemical hapten exposure. TCRdb recomputed calls from the RACE reads with MiXCR, one row per CDR3 protein. The sample contains some 200,000 distinct CDR3 sequences, around 30% of which appear only once. Specified time point: pre-sensitization, week 0. Treatment described: therapeutic diphenylcyclopropenone sensitization with weekly scalp DPC. This specimen was whole blood, taken in connection with sensitization to the hapten diphenylcyclopropenone (DPC). These receptors originate from a woman in her 30s with alopecia areata. Some clones in this sample may be carry-over from other donors' samples.

The V gene is TRBV5-1, the J gene TRBJ2-5; D call uncertain. This CDR3 spans 17 amino acids. The ends were cut back, 2 bases at V and 5 bases at J, with 22 bases in the middle. Germline V gives CDR1 SGHRS, CDR2 YFSETQ. CDR3: CASSFRGDPPQGETQYF. Written as DNA, the CDR3 is TGCGCCAGCAGCTTCCGTGGGGATCCCCCCCAAGGGGAGACCCAGTACTTC.

This chain joins TRBV11-2 and TRBJ2-7, with D perhaps being TRBD1 or TRBD2 (5 bases each). CDR1 and CDR2 from the germline V gene are SGHAT and FQNNGV. V lost 5 bases to trimming and J lost 3 bases, with 14 bases between them. The CDR3 consists of 14 residues. The CDR3 spells CASSRRDVDYEQYF. In DNA form, the CDR3 reads TGTGCCAGCAGCCGCCGGGACGTAGACTACGAGCAGTACTTC.

This clonotype was counted a few times. The V gene is TRBV14, the J gene TRBJ1-1; 10 bases map to TRBD1. The CDR3 is 15 residues long. The germline CDR1 and CDR2 sequences are SGHDN and FVKESK. Trimming at V came to 3 bases and at J to 6 bases, leaving 7 bases not matched to a gene. CDR3 nucleotides: TGTGCCAGCAGCCACCCGGGACAGGGGAATGCTGAAGCTTTCTTT. It codes for CASSHPGQGNAEAFF.

The gene calls are TRBV6-2 or TRBV6-3 and TRBJ2-1; 8 bases are shared with TRBD2. Trimming took 11 bases from V and 6 from J; bases not matched to a gene: 9. The CDR3 contains 13 residues. From germline, CDR1 is MNHEY and CDR2 SVGEGT. DNA of the CDR3: TGTGCCGGACTAGCCAGTGACTCCAATGAGCAGTTCTTC. It encodes CAGLASDSNEQFF.

There are many counts of this clonotype. V is TRBV5-1 and J is TRBJ2-2, with 7 bases matching TRBD2. With V trimmed by 7 bases and J by 1 base, 1 base remained unmatched. Germline CDR1 is SGHRS and CDR2 is YFSETQ. This CDR3 has 13 amino acids. CDR3 loop: CASGRVNTGELFF. In DNA, the CDR3 is TGCGCCAGCGGGAGGGTGAACACCGGGGAGCTGTTTTTT.

A word on this clonotype: The junction departs from the called germline gene at one end, perhaps through a read error. J is TRBJ2-2 and V is TRBV3-1, with D perhaps assigned TRBD1 or TRBD2 (5 bases each). The CDR3 consists of 13 residues. Germline V lookup: CDR1 LGHDT, CDR2 YNNKEL (reference sequence). CDR3: CASSQGWTGALFF. The DNA of the CDR3 is TGTGCCAGCAGCCAAGGGTGGACCGGGGCGCTGTTTTTT.

The genes are TRBV11-2 and TRBJ1-2, with a weak D call TRBD1 (6 bases). This CDR3 is 13 amino acids long. CDR1 SGHAT and CDR2 FQNNGV come from the germline V gene. V gave up 0 bases and J gave up 8 bases, with 10 bases separating them. CDR3 loop: CASSLDRGGGYTF. As DNA, the CDR3 is TGTGCCAGCAGCTTAGACAGGGGAGGGGGCTACACCTTC.

The chain combines TRBV18 with TRBJ1-5; 9 nucleotides match TRBD1. The V and J ends lost 5 bases and 0 bases, in that order; junction bases with no gene match: 8. CDR1 KGHSH and CDR2 LQKENI come from the germline V gene. The CDR3 extends over 17 amino acids. The CDR3 loop is CASSAGQGSFSNQPQHF. In DNA, the CDR3 is TGTGCCAGCTCAGCCGGACAGGGGAGCTTTAGCAATCAGCCCCAGCATTTT. The whole variable domain, filled in from reference TRBV18 and TRBJ1-5, reads NAGVMQNPRHLVRRRGQEARLRCSPMKGHSHVYWYRQLPEEGLKFMVYLQKENIIDESGMPKERFSAEFPKEGPSILRIQQVVRGDSAAYFCASSAGQGSFSNQPQHFGDGTRLSIL.

The V gene is TRBV6-2 or TRBV6-3, the J gene TRBJ2-5; D unresolved. The germline CDR1 and CDR2 sequences are MNHEY and SVGEGT. V was clipped by 10 bases and J by 4 bases, with 13 bases between them. CDR3 size: 12 residues. This CDR3 is CATALVGETQYF. As DNA, the CDR3 is TGTGCCACCGCTCTGGTGGGAGAGACCCAGTACTTC.

This clonotype has only a few counts. The chain combines TRBV20-1 with TRBJ2-5, with D possibly being TRBD1 or TRBD2 (5 bases each). Germline V lookup: CDR1 DFQATT, CDR2 SNEGSKA (reference sequence). The CDR3 contains 12 residues. Trimming removed 1 base from V and 4 bases from J, with 7 bases in between. The DNA for the CDR3 is TGCAGTGCTAGAGGGGGGACAGAGACCCAGTACTTC. It specifies CSARGGTETQYF.

This sequence joins TRBV5-1 and TRBJ2-1; D not certain. The CDR3 covers 11 residues. The V end was cut by 2 bases, the J end by 8 bases, with 5 bases between. CDR1 and CDR2 from the germline V gene are SGHRS and YFSETQ. CDR3 residues: CASSLADEQFF. CDR3 in DNA: TGCGCCAGCAGCTTAGCCGATGAGCAGTTCTTC.

A few counts support this clonotype. This rearrangement joins TRBV6-6 to TRBJ1-2; 7 bases align to TRBD1. The CDR3 totals 14 residues. Germline lookup yields CDR1 MNHNY and CDR2 SVGAGI (reference sequence). The junction had 3 bases not matched to a gene; V was cut back by 2 bases and J by 3 bases. The CDR3 region has the DNA TGTGCCAGCAGTTACGACAGGGACCACTATGGCTACACCTTC. It encodes CASSYDRDHYGYTF.

This clonotype was counted a few times. The rearrangement links TRBV28 to TRBJ1-6; D is ambiguous. Germline CDR1 and CDR2: MDHEN and SYDVKM. The CDR3 spans 14 residues. The V end lost 4 bases, the J end lost 7 bases, and 11 bases lay between the germline ends. The CDR3 nucleotides read TGTGCCAGCAGTTCAAGTGCCCAGAATTCACCCCTCCACTTT. It yields the protein CASSSSAQNSPLHF.